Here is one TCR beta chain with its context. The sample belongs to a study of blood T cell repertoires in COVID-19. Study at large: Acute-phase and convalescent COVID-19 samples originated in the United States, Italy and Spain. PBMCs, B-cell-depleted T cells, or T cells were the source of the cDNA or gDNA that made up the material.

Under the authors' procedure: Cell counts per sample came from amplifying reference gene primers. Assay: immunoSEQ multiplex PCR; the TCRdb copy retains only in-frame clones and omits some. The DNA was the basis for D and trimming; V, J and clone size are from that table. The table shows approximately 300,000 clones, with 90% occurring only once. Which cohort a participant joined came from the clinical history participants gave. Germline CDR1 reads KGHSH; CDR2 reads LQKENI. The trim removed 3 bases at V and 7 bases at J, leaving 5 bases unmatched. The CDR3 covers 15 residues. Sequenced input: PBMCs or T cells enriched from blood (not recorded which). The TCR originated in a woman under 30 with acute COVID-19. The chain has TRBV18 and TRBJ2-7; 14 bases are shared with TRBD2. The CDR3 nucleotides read TGTGCCAGCTCACCCGGGACTAGCGGGAGAGGAGAGCAGTACTTC. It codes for CASSPGTSGRGEQYF.